This entry lists 11 T cell receptor beta chains sequenced from one sample in a study of lung T cells in sarcoidosis with Löfgren's syndrome. MiXCR was run by TCRdb on the reads, yielding one entry per CDR3 protein. Here the sample spans more than 8,500 distinct CDR3 sequences, just under 20% being singletons. The sequenced sample consisted of CD4+ T cells from bronchoalveolar lavage. These receptors came from a human donor with sarcoidosis (Löfgren's syndrome or another form), or a control subject (not recorded which).

Turning to this clonotype: The junction and the germline gene differ at one end; a read error may be behind it. This chain links TRBV12-3 or TRBV12-4 with TRBJ1-4; D is ambiguous. This CDR3 has 14 residues. The CDR3 bases are TGTGCCAGCAATTTATCGGGAGGGAACGAAAAACTGTTTTTT. Translating gives CASNLSGGNEKLFF.

This clonotype was observed many times. CDR3 sequence reads: CASRRGRARVSYEQYF. The DNA of the CDR3 is TGTGCCAGCAGGAGGGGTAGGGCTCGTGTCTCCTACGAGCAGTACTTC. The chain carries TRBV6-1 and TRBJ2-7, with D tentatively TRBD1 or TRBD2 (5 bases each). Trimming stripped 6 bases from V and 0 bases from J, with 18 bases between. The germline V gene has CDR1 MNHNS and CDR2 SASEGT. This CDR3 has 16 amino acids.

This clonotype was seen a few times. The chain links TRBV3-1 to TRBJ2-2; weak D call: TRBD1 (5 bases). Trimming removed 2 bases at V and 7 bases at J, with 14 bases between. The CDR3 runs 15 residues. CDR1 and CDR2 from the germline V gene are LGHDT and YNNKEL (reference sequence). As DNA, the CDR3 is TGTGCCAGCAGCCAACAGGGTATCTGGAACGGGGAGCTGTTTTTT. Its protein is CASSQQGIWNGELFF. The full variable domain, with the rest looked up from reference TRBV3-1 and TRBJ2-2, is DTAVSQTPKYLVTQMGNDKSIKCEQNLGHDTMYWYKQDSKKFLKIMFSYNNKELIINETVPNRFSPKSPDKAHLNLHINSLELGDSAVYFCASSQQGIWNGELFFGEGSRLTVL.

By its share, this clonotype is medium-sized. This chain uses TRBV7-9 with TRBJ1-3, with a tentative D call TRBD1 (5 bases). This CDR3 is 14 amino acids long. The germline V and J ends were trimmed by 2 bases and 3 bases, with 8 bases remaining between them. Germline V gene lookup returns CDR1 SEHNR and CDR2 FQNEAQ (reference sequence). The CDR3 sequence: CASSLIRDGNTIYF. CDR3 coding DNA: TGTGCCAGCAGCTTAATCAGGGATGGAAACACCATATATTTT.

Many counts were recorded for this clonotype. The chain links TRBV28 to TRBJ1-2; D not certain. The ends were cut back, 2 bases at V and 4 bases at J, with 11 bases in the middle. This CDR3 is 14 amino acids long. From germline, CDR1 is MDHEN and CDR2 SYDVKM. In nucleotides, the CDR3 is TGTGCCAGCAGTTTAGGGAGAGGGCTCTATGGCTACACCTTC. Its protein product is CASSLGRGLYGYTF.

Worth noting for this clonotype: A much larger clone lies a single base off, so this may be a read error. This chain links TRBV5-1 with TRBJ1-1; D is undetermined. Germline CDR1 and CDR2: SGHRS and YFSETQ. V lost 0 bases and J 7 bases, leaving 13 bases between the germline ends. CDR3 length equals 14 residues. The DNA for the CDR3 is TGCGCCAGCAGCTTGGCCGTGGGCCTGGGTGAAGCTTTCTTT. This encodes CASSLAVGLGEAFF.

This clonotype has at least ten counts. The V and J genes are TRBV9 and TRBJ2-3; the match to TRBD1 covers 9 bases. The CDR3 length is 17 residues. Per germline, CDR1 SGDLS and CDR2 YYNGEE. Trimming removed 4 bases from V and 4 bases from J; junction bases left unmatched: 13. CDR3 loop: CASSPGWTGAKADTQYF. CDR3 sequence (DNA): TGTGCCAGCAGCCCCGGCTGGACAGGGGCGAAGGCAGATACGCAGTATTTT.

This clonotype has a count of ten or more. This chain links TRBV11-2 with TRBJ2-7; possible D gene TRBD1, 6 bases. Germline V lookup: CDR1 SGHAT, CDR2 FQNNGV. Trimming stripped 1 base from V and 6 bases from J, with 10 bases between. The CDR3 runs 13 residues. CDR3 nucleotide sequence: TGTGCCAGCAGCTTAGTACAGGGCGGCGAGCAGTACTTC. Residues: CASSLVQGGEQYF. Based on the CDR3 plus reference TRBV11-2 and TRBJ2-7, the full variable domain is EAGVAQSPRYKIIEKRQSVAFWCNPISGHATLYWYQQILGQGPKLLIQFQNNGVVDDSQLPKDRFSAERLKGVDSTLKIQPAKLEDSAVYLCASSLVQGGEQYFGPGTRLTVT.

In its sample, this clonotype was seen many times. The V gene is TRBV20-1, the J gene TRBJ2-3; D uncertain. The CDR3 extends over 13 amino acids. V lost 3 bases and J lost 1, with 8 bases in between. Germline V lookup: CDR1 DFQATT, CDR2 SNEGSKA (reference sequence). The CDR3, as DNA: TGCAGTGCTAGTGCGTGGGGCACAGATACGCAGTATTTT. Translation: CSASAWGTDTQYF.

This clonotype was recorded a few times. The V gene is TRBV5-1, the J gene TRBJ2-2, with unresolved D. V lost 2 bases, J lost 11 bases, and 19 bases lay in between. The CDR3 runs 15 residues. Germline V lookup: CDR1 SGHRS, CDR2 YFSETQ. CDR3 protein: CASSLRADTGGELFF. In DNA form, the CDR3 reads TGCGCCAGCAGCTTACGCGCGGATACGGGCGGTGAGCTGTTTTTT.

This clonotype was observed at least ten times. V and J are TRBV6-1 and TRBJ2-3; D gene ambiguous. CDR3 length: 15 amino acids. Trimming left V 6 bases short and J 2 bases short, with 15 bases between. The germline gives CDR1 MNHNS, CDR2 SASEGT. The chain's CDR3 is CASSPRGSLTDTQYF. The CDR3 DNA sequence: TGTGCCAGCAGCCCCCGAGGATCACTCACAGATACGCAGTATTTT.